The 21 T cell receptor beta chains below were found in one sample sequenced in a study of Graves' ophthalmopathy and Graves' hyperthyroidism. The sequenced template was RNA, covering the TCR beta CDR3 region. The first round was an RT-PCR with HTBI primers, and the second round was a multiplex PCR. MiXCR, run by TCRdb on the multiplex PCR reads, gives a single entry per CDR3 protein. The repertoire has almost 750,000 distinct CDR3 sequences, 35% to 50% of them found once; the top ten carry 44%. The source material was peripheral blood. The receptors originated from an adult man with Graves' ophthalmopathy.

Details on this clonotype: A single base separates this from a much larger clone, so it may be a read error. The chain combines TRBV15 with TRBJ1-6; D remains unclear. CDR1 is LNHNV, CDR2 YYDKDF, per germline (reference sequence). The CDR3 covers 19 residues. The CDR3 is CATSREEGAISSCNSPLHF. CDR3 bases: TGTGCCACCAGCAGAGAGGAAGGTGCAATTAGCTCCTGTAATTCACCCCTCCACTTT.

The gene calls are TRBV19 and TRBJ1-5; no clear D. The CDR3 is 13 amino acids. Germline loops: CDR1 LNHDA, CDR2 SQIVND (reference sequence). Trimming took 5 bases from V and 9 from J, leaving 14 bases between them. CDR3 region: CASSARGGRPQHF. The CDR3 coding sequence is TGTGCCAGTAGTGCGCGGGGAGGTAGGCCCCAGCATTTT.

The chain recombines TRBV2 with TRBJ2-2, with TRBD1 matching 8 bases. Germline V lookup: CDR1 SNHLY, CDR2 FYNNEI. The CDR3 is 17 residues long. After removal of 3 bases from V and 0 bases from J, the junction contained 6 bases not matched to a gene. In DNA form, the CDR3 reads TGTGCCAGCAGTGACCCACAGGGGGGAACGAACACCGGGGAGCTGTTTTTT. Its protein is CASSDPQGGTNTGELFF.

The chain recombines TRBV20-1 with TRBJ1-5; D gene unclear. CDR1 DFQATT and CDR2 SNEGSKA come from the germline V gene (reference sequence). CDR3 length: 16 residues. V lost 0 bases and J 0 bases, leaving 12 bases between the germline ends. The CDR3 DNA reads TGCAGTGCTAGAGATCGTGGGAAATATAGCAATCAGCCCCAGCATTTT. Its protein product is CSARDRGKYSNQPQHF.

CDR3 DNA: TGCAGCGTTGCGACAGGGGGCTCCAGAAACAGGCCCCAGTACTTC. Protein sequence: CSVATGGSRNRPQYF. The genes are TRBV29-1 and TRBJ2-5, with TRBD1 matching over 10 bases. J gave up 9 bases and V 4 bases, and 14 bases lay outside the gene matches. CDR3 length: 15 amino acids. Germline CDR1 and CDR2: SQVTM and ANQGSEA.

J is TRBJ1-6 and V is TRBV11-2, with 9 bases matching TRBD1. V gave up 2 bases and J gave up 6 bases; unmatched junction bases: 17. Germline V lookup: CDR1 SGHAT, CDR2 FQNNGV. CDR3 length: 20 residues. CDR3: CASSLPSGTGKNLLNSPLHF. The CDR3 DNA sequence: TGTGCCAGCAGCTTACCCTCCGGGACAGGGAAAAATCTTCTTAATTCACCCCTCCACTTT.

This clonotype appeared many times. J is TRBJ1-4 and V is TRBV5-1; D may be TRBD1 (5 bases). The CDR3 has 13 amino acids. Germline CDR1 SGHRS, CDR2 YFSETQ. Trimming stripped 4 bases from V and 7 bases from J, with 11 bases between. CDR3 sequence (DNA): TGCGCCAGCAGCCCCGGACATGGTGAAAAACTGTTTTTT. Protein: CASSPGHGEKLFF.

CDR3 residues: CASIKTSVDEKLFF. In nucleotides, the CDR3 is TGTGCCAGCATCAAGACATCGGTCGATGAAAAACTGTTTTTT. The V call is TRBV25-1, the J call TRBJ1-4; D unresolved. Germline values: CDR1 MGHDK, CDR2 SYGVNS. This CDR3 has 14 amino acids. V shed 7 bases and J shed 6 bases, with 15 bases lying between them. The full variable domain, with the rest looked up from reference TRBV25-1 and TRBJ1-4, is EADIYQTPRYLVIGTGKKITLECSQTMGHDKMYWYQQDPGMELHLIHYSYGVNSTEKGDLSSESTVSRIRTEHFPLTLESARPSHTSQYLCASIKTSVDEKLFFGSGTQLSVL.

This clonotype has more than one count but fewer than ten. The gene calls are TRBV6-5 and TRBJ2-5, with D unclear. Germline lookup yields CDR1 MNHEY and CDR2 SVGAGI. This CDR3 is built from 14 residues. The V and J ends lost 5 bases and 1 base respectively, with 11 bases between them. The CDR3 DNA reads TGTGCCAGCAGTCCTCGGGCTAGCCAAGAGACCCAGTACTTC. Its protein is CASSPRASQETQYF.

This clonotype was seen many times. The chain uses TRBV10-3 and TRBJ2-7; 13 bases line up with TRBD2. CDR1 and CDR2 (germline): ENHRY, SYGVKD. The CDR3 loop spans 17 amino acids. V lost 6 bases, J lost 7 bases, and 15 bases stayed unmatched. The CDR3 loop is CAISKTSGRYFLEEQYF. The CDR3 DNA sequence: TGTGCCATCAGCAAGACTAGCGGGAGGTACTTTTTGGAAGAGCAGTACTTC.

The J gene is TRBJ1-2, the V gene TRBV15, with 11 bases identical to TRBD1. This CDR3 comprises 16 residues. CDR1 is LNHNV, CDR2 YYDKDF, per germline (reference sequence). V gave up 1 base and J gave up 2 bases; unmatched junction bases: 3. The CDR3, as DNA: TGTGCCACCAGCAGAGGGACAGGGGGCTACAACTATGGCTACACCTTC. Translation: CATSRGTGGYNYGYTF.

The table lists this clonotype with a few counts. The V gene is TRBV25-1, the J gene TRBJ1-6; no reliable D call. CDR3 size: 14 residues. Germline CDR1 is MGHDK and CDR2 is SYGVNS. V lost 6 bases and J 9 bases, leaving 15 bases between the germline ends. The CDR3 region is CASSVAQEGSPLHF. The CDR3 nucleotides read TGTGCCAGCAGCGTTGCACAAGAGGGTTCACCCCTCCACTTT.

V usage is TRBV7-9 and J usage is TRBJ2-5; maybe TRBD2 (6 bases). V lost 3 bases to trimming and J lost 5 bases, with 19 bases between them. Germline CDR1 SEHNR, CDR2 FQNEAQ (reference sequence). The CDR3 runs 16 residues. DNA for the CDR3: TGTGCCAGCAGCTTGAGTTCCGGGGGAATGAAGGAGACCCAGTACTTC. This translates into CASSLSSGGMKETQYF.

This clonotype came up a few times. V usage is TRBV12-3 or TRBV12-4 and J usage is TRBJ2-5, with 10 positions matching TRBD2. Trimming at V came to 3 bases and at J to 2 bases, leaving 9 bases not matched to a gene. CDR3 length equals 17 residues. The CDR3 DNA is TGTGCCAGCAGTTTCGTCTTAACTAGCGGGAAACAAGAGACCCAGTACTTC. Translating gives CASSFVLTSGKQETQYF.

This sequence joins TRBV2 and TRBJ2-7; a weak D match, TRBD1 (5 bases). V shed 2 bases and J shed 2 bases, with 10 bases lying between them. The CDR3 has 14 amino acids. Germline V lookup: CDR1 SNHLY, CDR2 FYNNEI. The CDR3 nucleotides read TGTGCCAGCAGTGAAATTCAAGGGGCCTACGAGCAGTACTTC. Encoded protein: CASSEIQGAYEQYF.

The chain uses TRBV4-2 and TRBJ2-7; 7 bases match TRBD1. V shed 5 bases, J shed 2 bases, and the junction held 6 bases outside the gene matches. CDR3 length: 14 residues. CDR1 is LGHNA and CDR2 is YNFKEQ in the germline V gene. CDR3 amino acids: CASSATGLPYEQYF. The CDR3 nucleotides read TGTGCCAGCAGCGCGACAGGGCTGCCCTACGAGCAGTACTTC.

This clonotype was seen at least ten times. The gene calls are TRBV19 and TRBJ1-2; D uncertain. The CDR3 runs 14 residues. V was shortened by 1 base and J by 2 bases, with 8 bases between the two germline ends. Per the germline V gene, CDR1 is LNHDA and CDR2 is SQIVND (reference sequence). Here the CDR3 reads CASSIGGRNYGYTF. DNA of the CDR3: TGTGCCAGTAGTATAGGCGGAAGGAACTATGGCTACACCTTC.

This clonotype was observed many times. This rearrangement joins TRBV24-1 to TRBJ2-5; 13 bases are a match to TRBD2. The CDR3 sequence is 16 residues long. Germline V gene data show CDR1 as KGHDR and CDR2 as SFDVKD. V dropped 3 bases and J dropped 5; count of bases not matched to a gene: 5. The CDR3 loop is CATSDLGLAGDETQYF. CDR3 sequence (DNA): TGTGCCACCAGTGATCTAGGACTAGCGGGAGATGAGACCCAGTACTTC.

In nucleotides, the CDR3 is TGCAGTGCTCTCGGGACAGGGGGCGTTTACTATGGCTACACCTTC. As protein: CSALGTGGVYYGYTF. V and J are TRBV20-1 and TRBJ1-2; 12 nucleotides line up with TRBD1. The CDR3 runs 15 residues. In germline, CDR1 is DFQATT, CDR2 SNEGSKA (reference sequence). After removal of 5 bases from V and 3 bases from J, the junction contained 7 bases not matched to a gene.

The V gene is TRBV7-9, the J gene TRBJ1-1; 8 bases are shared with TRBD1. There are 15 residues in the CDR3. J was trimmed by 4 bases and V by 5 bases; bases with no gene match: 9. The germline V gene encodes CDR1 SEHNR and CDR2 FQNEAQ (reference sequence). CDR3 coding DNA: TGTGCCAGCAGCCAATCAGGGGGCTTAGGCACTGAAGCTTTCTTT. Translating gives CASSQSGGLGTEAFF.

This clonotype appeared many times. This chain connects TRBV7-9 to TRBJ1-1; no firm D call. The CDR3 has 11 residues. CDR1 SEHNR and CDR2 FQNEAQ come from the germline V gene (reference sequence). V shed 7 bases and J shed 7 bases, with 10 bases lying between them. CDR3: CASTPAVEAFF. DNA of the CDR3: TGTGCCAGCACGCCCGCGGTTGAAGCTTTCTTT.